The 20 T cell receptor beta chains below come from one sample, sequenced in a study of CD8 T cells in Susac syndrome. Random hexamers were used to reverse transcribe an amount of about 0.45 to 1 ug RNA. Using its own MiXCR run on the immunoSEQ multiplex PCR reads, TCRdb lists one record per CDR3 protein. This sample carries about 110,000 distinct CDR3 sequences, approximately 93% of them seen once, and the ten largest clones take approximately 0.41%. Material for sequencing was CD8+ T cells from PBMCs. Source of these receptors: a human donor with Susac syndrome.

The chain has TRBV13 and TRBJ1-1; D perhaps matches TRBD1 (6 bases). The V end was cut by 5 bases, the J end by 1 base, with 14 bases between. The CDR3 is 15 residues long. Germline values: CDR1 PRHDT, CDR2 FYEKMQ (reference sequence). This chain's CDR3 is CASSGARGGNTEAFF. The CDR3 region has the DNA TGTGCCAGCAGCGGGGCTCGAGGGGGGAACACTGAAGCTTTCTTT.

The chain employs TRBV20-1 and TRBJ1-1; D may be TRBD1 (6 bases). Germline CDR1 is DFQATT and CDR2 is SNEGSKA (reference sequence). Trimming took 6 bases from V and 5 from J, leaving 16 bases between them. The CDR3 runs to 13 residues. CDR3 DNA sequence: TGCAGTGCCGACGCAGGAGGGGGTACTGAAGCTTTCTTT. As protein: CSADAGGGTEAFF.

This clonotype was counted a single time. The chain carries TRBV7-9 and TRBJ2-5; the match to TRBD1 covers 7 bases. The CDR3 runs to 18 residues. Losses at the gene ends were 5 bases for V and 1 base for J; bases not matched to a gene: 16. Germline CDR1 and CDR2: SEHNR and FQNEAQ (reference sequence). Here the CDR3 DNA reads TGTGCCAGCAGCCCAGGCCCGGGACAGAGAGAAGCCCAAGAGACCCAGTACTTC. This sequence encodes CASSPGPGQREAQETQYF.

The chain uses TRBV2 and TRBJ2-3; TRBD2 might be the D (6 bases). V lost 8 bases to trimming and J lost 6 bases, with 18 bases between them. Germline V gene data show CDR1 as SNHLY and CDR2 as FYNNEI. The CDR3 runs 14 residues. The CDR3 region has the DNA TGTGCCAGCCCTGGCGGGGCCCCCAGGGATACGCAGTATTTT. This translates into CASPGGAPRDTQYF. The full variable domain, completed using reference TRBV2 and TRBJ2-3, is EPEVTQTPSHQVTQMGQEVILRCVPISNHLYFYWYRQILGQKVEFLVSFYNNEISEKSEIFDDQFSVERPDGSNFTLKIRSTKLEDSAMYFCASPGGAPRDTQYFGPGTRLTVL.

The chain joins TRBV20-1 to TRBJ1-1; D is perhaps TRBD1 (5 bases). Germline CDR1 reads DFQATT; CDR2 reads SNEGSKA (reference sequence). The CDR3 runs to 13 residues. Trimming took 6 bases from V and 1 from J, leaving 12 bases between them. CDR3 nucleotides: TGCAGTGCGTCGGGACTTACGAACACTGAAGCTTTCTTT. Translated: CSASGLTNTEAFF.

The gene calls are TRBV12-3 or TRBV12-4 and TRBJ1-3; D possibly corresponds to TRBD1 (5 bases). The CDR3 length is 16 residues. Trimming took 2 bases from V and 3 from J, leaving 14 bases between them. The CDR3 region is CASSLRQGNYGNTIYF. The DNA for the CDR3 is TGTGCCAGCAGTTTACGGCAGGGCAATTATGGAAACACCATATATTTT.

V usage is TRBV4-2 and J usage is TRBJ2-3; D tentatively fits TRBD1 or TRBD2 (5 bases each). The CDR3 is 16 amino acids. V gave up 1 base and J gave up 4 bases, with 15 bases separating them. Germline-derived CDR1 and CDR2 are LGHNA and YNFKEQ. The DNA of the CDR3 is TGTGCCAGCAGCCAAGTCCCGGGGACCGGCGCAGATACGCAGTATTTT. The encoded protein is CASSQVPGTGADTQYF.

The rearrangement joins TRBV12-3 or TRBV12-4 to TRBJ2-1, with 8 nucleotides matching TRBD2. The CDR3 is 17 residues long. Trimming cost V 3 bases and J 5 bases; bases outside gene matches: 12. CDR3 sequence: CASSFVVGRGGHNEQFF. In nucleotides, the CDR3 is TGTGCCAGCAGTTTTGTAGTGGGACGGGGGGGGCACAATGAGCAGTTCTTC.

J is TRBJ1-6 and V is TRBV9; TRBD1 might be the D (5 bases). The germline V gene encodes CDR1 SGDLS and CDR2 YYNGEE. The germline V and J ends were trimmed by 3 bases and 6 bases, with 13 bases remaining between them. The length of the CDR3 is 15 residues. The CDR3, as DNA: TGTGCCAGCAGCGGCGGACCGGGGGGTAATTCACCCCTCCACTTT. Protein product: CASSGGPGGNSPLHF.

V usage is TRBV27 and J usage is TRBJ2-7; D gene unclear. The CDR3 totals 13 residues. The V end was cut by 3 bases, the J end by 2 bases, with 8 bases between. CDR1 MNHEY and CDR2 SMNVEV come from the germline V gene (reference sequence). The CDR3 DNA reads TGTGCCAGCAGTTTCGGCCAGGCCTACGAGCAGTACTTC. It yields the protein CASSFGQAYEQYF.

This chain links TRBV5-4 with TRBJ2-1; D might be TRBD1 (5 bases). Trimming removed 2 bases at V and 5 bases at J, with 11 bases between. The germline V gene encodes CDR1 SGHNT and CDR2 YYREEE (reference sequence). This CDR3 has 14 residues. CDR3 protein: CASSFRTDNNEQFF. DNA of the CDR3: TGTGCCAGCAGCTTTCGGACGGACAACAATGAGCAGTTCTTC.

As DNA, the CDR3 is TGCGCCAGCAGCTTGGAAGGGCTTCTGAACACTGAAGCTTTCTTT. This translates into CASSLEGLLNTEAFF. This chain connects TRBV5-1 to TRBJ1-1; the D is unclear. V was trimmed by 0 bases and J by 0 bases, leaving 9 bases between them. CDR3 length: 15 residues. CDR1 is SGHRS, CDR2 YFSETQ, per germline.

J is TRBJ1-2 and V is TRBV29-1, with D perhaps TRBD1 (6 bases). The CDR3 runs 11 residues. Trimming took 5 bases from V and 2 from J, leaving 6 bases between them. CDR1 and CDR2 (germline): SQVTM, ANQGSEA. The CDR3 DNA is TGCAGCGTTCAGGGGAACTATGGCTACACCTTC. Translation: CSVQGNYGYTF. The complete variable domain, with remaining parts taken from reference TRBV29-1 and TRBJ1-2, reads SAVISQKPSRDICQRGTSLTIQCQVDSQVTMMFWYRQQPGQSLTLIATANQGSEATYESGFVIDKFPISRPNLTFSTLTVSNMSPEDSSIYLCSVQGNYGYTFGSGTRLTVV.

This clonotype was picked up one time. The chain links TRBV12-3 or TRBV12-4 to TRBJ2-1; 7 bases align to TRBD1. The CDR3 is 15 amino acids. V dropped 5 bases and J dropped 8; count of bases not matched to a gene: 12. The CDR3 protein is CASSPWDSPNDEQFF. The CDR3, as DNA: TGTGCCAGCAGTCCCTGGGACAGCCCCAATGATGAGCAGTTCTTC.

The V gene is TRBV3-1, the J gene TRBJ2-7; no definite D call. Trimming removed 1 base from V and 3 bases from J, with 13 bases in between. Germline V gene data show CDR1 as LGHDT and CDR2 as YNNKEL (reference sequence). The CDR3 sequence is 15 residues long. CDR3 sequence (DNA): TGTGCCAGCAGCCAAGCGGACCCCTATCTCTACGAGCAGTACTTC. Translation: CASSQADPYLYEQYF.

The J gene is TRBJ1-1, the V gene TRBV4-3; maybe TRBD1 (6 bases). CDR3 length: 14 amino acids. The germline gives CDR1 LGHNA, CDR2 YSLEER. The V end lost 3 bases, the J end lost 7 bases, and 15 bases lay between the germline ends. The CDR3 DNA follows: TGCGCCAGCAGCCATGGAGGGGGGGTTGATGAAGCTTTCTTT. Protein product: CASSHGGGVDEAFF.

The chain uses TRBV6-6 and TRBJ1-6; the D gene is possibly TRBD1 (6 bases). The length of the CDR3 is 16 residues. V was clipped by 6 bases and J by 10 bases, with 22 bases between them. Germline loops: CDR1 MNHNY, CDR2 SVGAGI (reference sequence). The CDR3 DNA reads as TGTGCCAGCAGCCACGGGGGGCCGTCCCCCCTCTCACCCCTCCACTTT. The encoded protein is CASSHGGPSPLSPLHF.

V and J are TRBV13 and TRBJ1-2; 7 nucleotides align to TRBD1. The V gene end was trimmed by 4 bases and the J gene end by 14 bases; junction bases not matched to a gene: 10. CDR1 is PRHDT, CDR2 FYEKMQ, per germline (reference sequence). There are 12 residues in the CDR3. The CDR3 sequence is CASSWGTDRVTF. In DNA form, the CDR3 reads TGTGCCAGCAGCTGGGGGACAGATCGTGTTACCTTC. Based on the CDR3 plus reference TRBV13 and TRBJ1-2, the full variable domain is AAGVIQSPRHLIKEKRETATLKCYPIPRHDTVYWYQQGPGQDPQFLISFYEKMQSDKGSIPDRFSAQQFSDYHSELNMSSLELGDSALYFCASSWGTDRVTFGSGTRLTVV.

This sequence joins TRBV6-6 and TRBJ2-5; possible D gene TRBD2, 6 bases. Germline loops: CDR1 MNHNY, CDR2 SVGAGI (reference sequence). This CDR3 region has 16 residues. V lost 7 bases, J lost 2 bases, and 20 bases lay in between. CDR3 in DNA: TGTGCCAGCAAATTGTGGGAGGACGGACTTCAAGAGACCCAGTACTTC. It codes for CASKLWEDGLQETQYF.

V and J are TRBV29-1 and TRBJ2-3; TRBD2 might be the D (6 bases). V was shortened by 0 bases and J by 0 bases, with 10 bases between the two germline ends. The germline CDR1 and CDR2 sequences are SQVTM and ANQGSEA. The length of the CDR3 is 15 residues. The CDR3 here is CSVEDLRGSTDTQYF. The DNA for the CDR3 is TGCAGCGTTGAAGATCTACGGGGGAGCACAGATACGCAGTATTTT.